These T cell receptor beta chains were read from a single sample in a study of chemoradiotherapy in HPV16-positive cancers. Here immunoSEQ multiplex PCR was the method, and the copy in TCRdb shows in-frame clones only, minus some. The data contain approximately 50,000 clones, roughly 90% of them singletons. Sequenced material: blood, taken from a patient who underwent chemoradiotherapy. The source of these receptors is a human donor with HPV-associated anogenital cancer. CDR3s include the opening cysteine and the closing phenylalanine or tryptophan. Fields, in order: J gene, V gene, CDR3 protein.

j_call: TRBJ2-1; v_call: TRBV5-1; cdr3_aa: CASSLGLMAGVNEQFF
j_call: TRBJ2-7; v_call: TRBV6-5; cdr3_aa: CASSEQGYEQYF
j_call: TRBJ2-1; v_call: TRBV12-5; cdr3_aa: CASGLVESGISSYNEQFF
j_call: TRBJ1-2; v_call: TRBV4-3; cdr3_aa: CASSQDRGGAYYGYTF
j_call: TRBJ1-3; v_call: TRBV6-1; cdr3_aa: CASSDQGRAGNTIYF
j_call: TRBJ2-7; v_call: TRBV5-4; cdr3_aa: CASSLDREDEQYF
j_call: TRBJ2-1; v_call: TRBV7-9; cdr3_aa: CASSLSLTVYNEQFF
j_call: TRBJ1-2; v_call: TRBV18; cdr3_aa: CASSPGTGSGYTF
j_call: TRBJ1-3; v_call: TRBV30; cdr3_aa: CAWSSSGNPGNTIYF
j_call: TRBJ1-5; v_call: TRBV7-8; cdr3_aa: CASSSPGSSPSRGNQPQHF
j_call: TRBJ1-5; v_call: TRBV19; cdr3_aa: CASSTTARSRSNQPQHF
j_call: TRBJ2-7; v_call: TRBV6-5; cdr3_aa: CASSRTSGASYEQYF
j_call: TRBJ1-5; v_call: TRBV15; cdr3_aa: CATSRQGGNQPQHF
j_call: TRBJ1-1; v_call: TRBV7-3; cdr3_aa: CASSLTPGGTEAFF
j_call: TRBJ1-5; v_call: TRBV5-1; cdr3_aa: CASSLTGFGQPQHF
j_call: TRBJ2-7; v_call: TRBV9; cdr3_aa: CASSVAWGQGAGEQYF
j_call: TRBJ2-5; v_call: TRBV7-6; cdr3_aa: CASSVGQGKETQYF
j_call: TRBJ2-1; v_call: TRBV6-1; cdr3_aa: CASSEALAGSSYNEQFF
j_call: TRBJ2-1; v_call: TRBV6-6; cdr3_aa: CASTDRGAYNEQFF
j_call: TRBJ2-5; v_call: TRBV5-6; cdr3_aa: CASSLGPTQYF
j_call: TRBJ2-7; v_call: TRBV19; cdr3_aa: CASSKDLGEQYF
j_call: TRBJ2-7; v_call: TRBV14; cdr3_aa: CASSQYQGSYEQYF
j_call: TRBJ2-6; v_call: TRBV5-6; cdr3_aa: CASSLGGAGANVLTF
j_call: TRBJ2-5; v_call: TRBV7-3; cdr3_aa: CASSWGGLGETQYF
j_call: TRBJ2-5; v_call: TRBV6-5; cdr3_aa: CASSYVGETQYF
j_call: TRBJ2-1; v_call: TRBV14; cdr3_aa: CASSQLAGVLNEQFF
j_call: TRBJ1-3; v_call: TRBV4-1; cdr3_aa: CASSQPARAKNTIYF
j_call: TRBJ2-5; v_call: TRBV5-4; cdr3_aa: CASSFRGTETQYF
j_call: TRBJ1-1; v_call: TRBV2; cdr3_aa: CASSVGENTEAFF
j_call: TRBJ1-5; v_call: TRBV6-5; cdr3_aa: CASSYGQGDQPQHF